This entry is about one TCR beta chain. Its antigen remains unknown. The data are from a study of T cell responses to AZD1222 COVID-19 vaccine. The germline V gene encodes CDR1 MDHEN and CDR2 SYDVKM. Trimming left V 7 bases short and J 1 base short, with 16 bases between. This CDR3 has 16 residues. Libraries were prepared by immunoSEQ multiplex PCR; TCRdb keeps only in-frame clonotypes and omits some of them. The data show some 200,000 clones, about 89% seen once. General study findings and limits: Unmutated variant regions are reportedly the target of nearly half of TCRs that are spike-specific. Mostly white British, mostly female donors; authors suggested clonal diversity may be underestimated. Repertoire sampling happened only post peak T cell response.

The chain combines TRBV28 with TRBJ2-2, with unresolved D. The sequencing used peripheral blood, collected 28 days after the second AZD1222 dose. The receptor was isolated from an adult who received the AZD1222 COVID-19 vaccine. CDR3 amino acids: CASTPTPQRNTGELFF. CDR3 bases: TGTGCCAGCACCCCGACTCCACAACGGAACACCGGGGAGCTGTTTTTT.